A selection of T cell receptor beta chains follows, all from one sample in a study of control samples from healthy donors and cancer patients. Assay used: immunoSEQ multiplex PCR; TCRdb lists only in-frame clones, some missing. The repertoire holds 75,000 to 100,000 clones, roughly 90% seen once, with about 3% in the top ten. Sequenced: blood. Every receptor here comes from a human donor in good health. The donor label of this sample is uncertain. Both conserved end residues are part of each CDR3. A D gene is named only where the DNA matches it firmly. A clone size is listed for some rows: how often the clone was seen (once, few, many), or a class if it is expanded.

D gene	clone size	V gene	J gene	CDR3 DNA	CDR3 protein
TRBD1	NA	TRBV24-1	TRBJ1-1	TGTGCCACCAGCGACGGACAGGGGAACACTGAAGCTTTCTTT	CATSDGQGNTEAFF
NA	NA	TRBV6-5	TRBJ1-1	TGTGCCAGCAGTAAGCTACACCAGGGGACTGAAGCTTTCTTT	CASSKLHQGTEAFF
NA	NA	TRBV18	TRBJ1-2	TGTGCCAGCTCACCCTATACAGCCTCTAACTATGGCTACACCTTC	CASSPYTASNYGYTF
TRBD1	NA	TRBV6-6	TRBJ2-7	TGTGCCAGCAGTTATTACGACAGGGACCACGAGCAGTACTTC	CASSYYDRDHEQYF
TRBD2	NA	TRBV27	TRBJ2-1	TGTGCCAGCAGTTTACCACGTAGACTAGCGGGGAACAATGAGCAGTTCTTC	CASSLPRRLAGNNEQFF
TRBD1	NA	TRBV6-2/TRBV6-3	TRBJ1-5	TGTGCCAGCAGTTATACAGGGACAGTCAATCAGCCCCAGCATTTT	CASSYTGTVNQPQHF
TRBD1	NA	TRBV9	TRBJ2-6	TGCGCCAGCAGCGCCGCCTTGGACAGGGTTTCTGGGGCCAACGTCCTGACTTTC	CASSAALDRVSGANVLTF
TRBD2	NA	TRBV24-1	TRBJ2-3	TGTGCCACCGGGGACTCCGGGACTAGCGGGACAGATACGCAGTATTTT	CATGDSGTSGTDTQYF
NA	NA	TRBV18	TRBJ1-1	TGTGCCAGCTCACCGCAGGGAGCGAACACTGAAGCTTTCTTT	CASSPQGANTEAFF
NA	NA	TRBV7-3	TRBJ1-2	TGTGCCAGCAGCTCATTCGGAGGGTATGGCTACACCTTC	CASSSFGGYGYTF
NA	few	TRBV6-5	TRBJ1-5	TGTGCAAGCGGGGGGCATAGCAATCAGCCCCAGCATTTT	CASGGHSNQPQHF
NA	NA	TRBV19	TRBJ1-5	TGTGCCAGTAGCCCGACTGCTAGCAATCAGCCCCAGCATTTT	CASSPTASNQPQHF
NA	NA	TRBV2	TRBJ2-1	TGTGCCAGCAGTGAGTTAGAAGTGTCCTACAATGAGCAGTTCTTC	CASSELEVSYNEQFF
NA	NA	TRBV11-2	TRBJ2-1	TGTGCCAGCAGCTTGGAAGTCGGAAACAATGAGCAGTTCTTC	CASSLEVGNNEQFF
NA	NA	TRBV5-4	TRBJ2-1	TGTGCCAGCAGCCGGACTCTAAACAATGAGCAGTTCTTC	CASSRTLNNEQFF
NA	NA	TRBV21-1	TRBJ2-1	TGTGCCAGCAGCAAAGCGCACGGTAATGAGCAGTTCTTC	CASSKAHGNEQFF
TRBD1	NA	TRBV4-1	TRBJ2-1	TGCGCCAGCAGCCGAGATACGGCAGGGGGCTTCTACAATGAGCAGTTCTTC	CASSRDTAGGFYNEQFF
TRBD1	NA	TRBV9	TRBJ2-3	TGTGCCAGCAGCGACAGGGGGGTTAGCACAGATACGCAGTATTTT	CASSDRGVSTDTQYF
NA	NA	TRBV6-2/TRBV6-3	TRBJ1-5	TGTGCCAGCAGTTACGCACAGGGAAATCAGCCCCAGCATTTT	CASSYAQGNQPQHF
TRBD1	NA	TRBV4-3	TRBJ1-3	TGCGCCAGCAGCCCAGGTGACAGGGATCCAGGAAACACCATATATTTT	CASSPGDRDPGNTIYF
NA	NA	TRBV6-5	TRBJ2-1	TGTGCCAGCAGTTCCGACGGACGCTCCTACAATGAGCAGTTCTTC	CASSSDGRSYNEQFF
TRBD1	NA	TRBV7-8	TRBJ1-2	TGTGCCAGCAGCTTAGTCCCTGGCCAGGGGGGAGCTAACTATGGCTACACCTTC	CASSLVPGQGGANYGYTF
NA	NA	TRBV30	TRBJ2-2	TGTGCCTGCCCCGGTGGGAGAGGGAGATTGGGCACCGGGGAGCTGTTTTTT	CACPGGRGRLGTGELFF
NA	NA	TRBV3-1/TRBV3-2	TRBJ2-2	TGTGCCAGCAGGATCGGGGTTACGATCAACACCGGGGAGCTGTTTTTT	CASRIGVTINTGELFF
NA	NA	TRBV3-1/TRBV3-2	TRBJ1-3	TGTGCCAGCAGCCAGATAAGTGGAAACACCATATATTTT	CASSQISGNTIYF
NA	NA	TRBV10-3	TRBJ1-2	TGTGCCATCAGTGAGGGGATAGGGGTGAGCGGCTACACCTTC	CAISEGIGVSGYTF
NA	NA	TRBV6-5	TRBJ1-3	TGTGCCAGCAGTCGGGACCTCGTTTCTGGAAACACCATATATTTT	CASSRDLVSGNTIYF
TRBD1	NA	TRBV7-2	TRBJ2-7	TGTGCCAGCAGCACGAGGGACAGGGGGGCCTACGAGCAGTACTTC	CASSTRDRGAYEQYF
NA	NA	TRBV11-2	TRBJ2-1	TGTGCCAGCAGCTTAGATCCGGGGACGGAAGCCTACAATGAGCAGTTCTTC	CASSLDPGTEAYNEQFF